This T cell receptor (beta chain) was observed in a study of regulatory T cells in long-lasting Graves disease listed by TCRdb under 2021. At the level of the whole study: Persistent Graves' disease was defined as antithyroid drug treatment for over 5 years with persistently positive TSH receptor autoantibodies. Peripheral blood TCR sequencing and RNA sequencing compared persistent Graves' disease patients with newly diagnosed Graves' disease patients. The study was conducted in China and was registered as a clinical trial. TCR sequencing covered around 13 persistent and some 20 newly diagnosed Graves' disease patients, around 35 samples in total. On average, persistent Graves' disease patients in the clinical cohort had been on antithyroid drugs for about 10.3 years.

Library preparation employed multiplex PCR. The data were produced on an Illumina HiSeq 4000. TCR beta libraries were built with iRepertoire HTBI primers and Arm-PCR amplification of CDR3 regions. Before sequencing, the PCR products went through gel purification. On the authors' methods: A total of around 59 TRBV and some 15 TRBJ segments were identified across samples and were used for gene usage analysis of CDR3 amino acid clonotypes. COPE and FqMerger were used to merge filtered high-quality paired reads into contigs. Contigs were aligned with BLAST to IMGT TRBV, TRBD and TRBJ reference genes, and CDR3 was defined per IMGT. Clonotypes above 0.1% frequency were classified as highly expanded clones. Shannon entropy served as the measure of repertoire diversity, while the Gini coefficient captured V-J evenness. A clonotype found in more than one individual was treated as public. TCRdb trimmed public reads at Q25 via fastp, called clones via MiXCR and kept in-frame beta chains. Entries are consolidated by CDR3 protein sequence, retaining the most common genes and DNA. The V and J calls come from TCRdb's annotation, not from the publication. For this sample the table gives about 400,000 distinct CDR3 sequences, of which around 21% were detected only once. The top ten hold 20% of the sample.

On this clonotype: Its specific antigen is unknown. The record has no base qualities; no much larger clone is one base away.

After removal of 6 bases from V and 0 bases from J, the junction retains 8 bases not matched to a gene. The germline V gene (reference sequence) provides CDR1 MNHEY and CDR2 SMNVEV. The CDR3 contains 15 residues, cysteine and phenylalanine counted. Only the CDR3 portion is preserved as DNA: 45 bases, with reading frame beginning at the first base. The sample's time point label is to be understood as: persistent/refractory GD, antithyroid drugs over 5 years with positive TRAb. RNA was extracted from PBMCs in TRIzol for both TCR sequencing and RNA sequencing. The diagnosis of Graves' disease followed American Thyroid Association guidelines. Recruitment of patients was carried out at an endocrinology department in Xi'an, China. Each patient gave approximately 8.8 milliliters of peripheral blood, collected in an EDTA anticoagulant tube. Ficoll Paque Plus density gradient separation was used to isolate PBMCs, and no further T cell sorting was done. RNA quality was checked with an Agilent 2100 Bioanalyzer and agarose gel, and concentration with a NanoDrop 2000.

The research as a whole found: The study examined only peripheral blood because the primary lesion, thyroid tissue, could not be accessed. Persistent Graves' disease patients showed lower TCR Shannon entropy and fewer highly expanded clones than newly diagnosed patients, suggesting clonal expansion. The authors acknowledged the small sample size as a limitation that may reduce accuracy. Preferential use of TRBV28, TRBJ1-2 and TRBJ2-5 was observed in persistent disease, whereas TRBV20-1 and TRBJ2-1 were favored in newly diagnosed disease. Only the TCR beta chain was sequenced and analyzed. More public clonotypes were shared among persistent patients (under 3,000) than among newly diagnosed patients (roughly 1,000).

Source: peripheral blood mononuclear cells (PBMCs), taken when the disease was refractory, from a patient treated with antithyroid drugs. The sequence links TRBV27 to TRBJ2-7; 7 bases in the middle match TRBD1. This clonotype originated in a female donor with Graves disease. The CDR3 is CASRSTGTASYEQYF. Here is the DNA: TGTGCCAGCAGGTCCACCGGGACAGCCTCCTACGAGCAGTACTTC.